This is a list of T cell receptor beta chains from one sample in a study of shared clonotypes between healthy human individuals. Repertoires were generated with immunoSEQ multiplex PCR, while TCRdb's copy carries only in-frame clones and drops some. The sample holds roughly 1.4 million clones; approximately 98.5% are singletons and the top ten take 0.3% to 0.45%. Sequenced input: naive CD4+ T cells sorted from blood. These receptors were taken from a young man in good health. Both conserved end residues are part of each CDR3. Fields, in order: V gene, clone size, CDR3 length, CDR3 protein. Size is omitted from some rows. Given values are once, few, many or a class for expanded clones.

v_call: TRBV18
clone_size: .
cdr3_length: 13
cdr3_aa: CASSPPGVAEAFF

v_call: TRBV5-1
clone_size: .
cdr3_length: 14
cdr3_aa: CASSPGTITDTQYF

v_call: TRBV10-3
clone_size: once
cdr3_length: 14
cdr3_aa: CAISELGTYNEQFF

v_call: TRBV28
clone_size: .
cdr3_length: 16
cdr3_aa: CASRPGDAGGREKLFF

v_call: TRBV7-9
clone_size: .
cdr3_length: 14
cdr3_aa: CASSSWDRGNTIYF

v_call: TRBV5-1
clone_size: .
cdr3_length: 17
cdr3_aa: CASSLVRTGGAYEKLFF

v_call: TRBV10-3
clone_size: once
cdr3_length: 14
cdr3_aa: CAISEFPSTDTQYF

v_call: TRBV5-1
clone_size: .
cdr3_length: 16
cdr3_aa: CASRGPGQGAGNEQYF

v_call: TRBV9
clone_size: .
cdr3_length: 18
cdr3_aa: CASSVVGGRTLNTGELFF

v_call: TRBV5-1
clone_size: .
cdr3_length: 14
cdr3_aa: CASSPDRTNQPQHF

v_call: TRBV7-9
clone_size: .
cdr3_length: 14
cdr3_aa: CASSFSGSGREQYF

v_call: TRBV9
clone_size: .
cdr3_length: 15
cdr3_aa: CASSVVGESTDTQYF

v_call: TRBV4-1
clone_size: .
cdr3_length: 16
cdr3_aa: CASSQDGGQNTGELFF

v_call: TRBV10-2
clone_size: .
cdr3_length: 16
cdr3_aa: CASSDVYFGSYNEQFF

v_call: TRBV27
clone_size: .
cdr3_length: 15
cdr3_aa: CASSLRTSGRGKQYF

v_call: TRBV6-6
clone_size: .
cdr3_length: 11
cdr3_aa: CASSYGNTIYF

v_call: TRBV18
clone_size: once
cdr3_length: 14
cdr3_aa: CASSPRGGNNEQFF

v_call: TRBV6-5
clone_size: .
cdr3_length: 14
cdr3_aa: CASGQREDTGELFF

v_call: TRBV6-1
clone_size: .
cdr3_length: 11
cdr3_aa: CASVVGGEQYF

v_call: TRBV19
clone_size: .
cdr3_length: 16
cdr3_aa: CASSLGLAGGPDTQYF

v_call: TRBV5-6
clone_size: .
cdr3_length: 14
cdr3_aa: CASSGTISNQPQHF

v_call: TRBV10-3
clone_size: .
cdr3_length: 13
cdr3_aa: CAIRATGPLGYTF